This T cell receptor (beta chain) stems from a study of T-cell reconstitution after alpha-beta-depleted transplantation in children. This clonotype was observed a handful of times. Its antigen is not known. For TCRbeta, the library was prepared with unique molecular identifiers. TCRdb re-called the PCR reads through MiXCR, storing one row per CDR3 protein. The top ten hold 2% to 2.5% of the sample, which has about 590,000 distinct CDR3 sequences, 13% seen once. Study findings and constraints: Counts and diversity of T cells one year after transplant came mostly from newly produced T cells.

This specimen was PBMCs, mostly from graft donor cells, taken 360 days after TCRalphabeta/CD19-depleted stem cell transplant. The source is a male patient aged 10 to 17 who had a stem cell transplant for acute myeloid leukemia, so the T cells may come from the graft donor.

In DNA, the CDR3 is TGTGCCAGCCCCGGGACTAGCTTTACGCAGTATTTT. Residues: CASPGTSFTQYF. This chain uses TRBV7-3 with TRBJ2-3; TRBD2 aligns across 9 bases. CDR1 is SGHTA and CDR2 is FQGTGA in the germline V gene. V trimming: 8 bases; J trimming: 8 bases; junction bases outside the gene matches: 5. This CDR3 is 12 amino acids long.